The 28 T cell receptor beta chains reported below all come from one sample, sequenced in a study of T-cell memory formation after mild COVID-19. TCRdb analysed the 5' RACE reads with MiXCR anew, one entry per CDR3 protein. Among roughly 240,000 distinct CDR3 sequences listed, 15% were seen once. Material: PBMCs or a T cell subset sorted from them (not recorded which). The receptors stem from an adult woman who had mild COVID-19 (a few samples of this study predate the infection). Cell type and time point are not known.

The chain is built from TRBV10-3 and TRBJ1-1; 11 nucleotides agree with TRBD1. Germline lookup yields CDR1 ENHRY and CDR2 SYGVKD. This CDR3 is 17 amino acids long. V lost 4 bases to trimming and J lost 1 base; unmatched junction nucleotides: 8. DNA of the CDR3: TGTGCCATCAGTGGCGGGGACAGGGGGACTTCGAACACTGAAGCTTTCTTT. This encodes CAISGGDRGTSNTEAFF.

The rearrangement joins TRBV25-1 to TRBJ1-3; D call uncertain. The V end was cut by 7 bases, the J end by 0 bases, with 7 bases between. Germline CDR1 MGHDK, CDR2 SYGVNS. There are 13 residues in the CDR3. This chain's CDR3 is CASKYGSGNTIYF. The CDR3 DNA is TGTGCCAGCAAATACGGCTCTGGAAACACCATATATTTT.

This clonotype has at least ten counts. The V and J genes are TRBV7-9 and TRBJ1-5; no clear D. This CDR3 is built from 12 residues. Trimming pared 1 base from V and 6 bases from J, leaving 4 bases between. In germline, CDR1 is SEHNR, CDR2 FQNEAQ (reference sequence). CDR3: CASSLGSQPQHF. DNA for the CDR3: TGTGCCAGCAGCTTAGGGAGTCAGCCCCAGCATTTT.

This clonotype was counted only a few times. The chain couples TRBV19 to TRBJ1-2; D remains unclear. Trimming stripped 1 base from V and 4 bases from J, with 7 bases between. The CDR3 runs to 13 residues. CDR1 is LNHDA, CDR2 SQIVND, per germline (reference sequence). DNA of the CDR3: TGTGCCAGTAGTATAGGAGCAGTCTATGGCTACACCTTC. Translated: CASSIGAVYGYTF.

The rearrangement links TRBV27 to TRBJ2-7; 9 positions agree with TRBD2. Trimming removed 6 bases from V and 2 bases from J; junction bases left unmatched: 8. The germline V gene encodes CDR1 MNHEY and CDR2 SMNVEV (reference sequence). This CDR3 region has 15 residues. CDR3 region: CASRRGGLSPYEQYF. The DNA of the CDR3 is TGTGCCAGCAGGCGGGGGGGCCTGAGTCCCTACGAGCAGTACTTC.

Only a few counts were recorded for this clonotype. The chain joins TRBV30 to TRBJ2-1; 7 nucleotides agree with TRBD1. The CDR3 extends over 15 amino acids. Germline CDR1 and CDR2: GTSNPN and SVGIG (reference sequence). V shed 0 bases and J 7 bases; nucleotides not matched to a gene: 9. CDR3 sequence: CAWSVVGTAVNEQFF. The CDR3 region has the DNA TGTGCCTGGAGTGTGGTGGGGACAGCCGTTAATGAGCAGTTCTTC.

This clonotype occurred a few times. The rearrangement uses TRBV4-2 and TRBJ2-7; 14 nucleotides align to TRBD2. The CDR3 spans 16 residues. After removal of 6 bases from V and 4 bases from J, the junction contained 8 bases not matched to a gene. Germline V CDR1 and CDR2: LGHNA, YNFKEQ. CDR3 sequence (DNA): TGTGCCAGCAGTCTAGACGGACTAGCGGGAGGTTACGAGCAGTACTTC. Its translation is CASSLDGLAGGYEQYF.

This clonotype was seen only a few times. The gene calls are TRBV5-1 and TRBJ1-2; D is uncertain. Germline CDR1 and CDR2: SGHRS and YFSETQ. Trimming cost V 0 bases and J 4 bases, with 10 bases left between them. This CDR3 contains 14 residues. In nucleotides, the CDR3 is TGCGCCAGCAGCTTGGTTCCAGGAACCTATGGCTACACCTTC. Its protein product is CASSLVPGTYGYTF.

The rearrangement joins TRBV6-2 or TRBV6-3 to TRBJ2-1, with TRBD1 matching 8 bases. The CDR3 totals 13 residues. V lost 7 bases, J lost 9 bases, and 8 bases stayed unmatched. CDR1 and CDR2 (germline): MNHEY, SVGEGT. DNA of the CDR3: TGTGCCAGCAACAGACCAGGGGGCCGTGAGCAGTTCTTC. This translates into CASNRPGGREQFF.

The chain employs TRBV12-3 or TRBV12-4 and TRBJ2-3; D is ambiguous. The CDR3 has 14 residues. V dropped 3 bases and J dropped 2 bases, with 9 bases sitting between them. Here the CDR3 reads CASSLNTATDTQYF. The CDR3, as DNA: TGTGCCAGCAGTTTGAACACTGCCACAGATACGCAGTATTTT.

There are a few counts of this clonotype. V is TRBV9 and J is TRBJ1-4; tentatively, D is TRBD1 (5 bases). This CDR3 spans 15 amino acids. The germline CDR1 and CDR2 sequences are SGDLS and YYNGEE. Trimming left V 4 bases short and J 3 bases short, with 13 bases between. The CDR3 sequence: CASSPRQNSNEKLFF. DNA for the CDR3: TGTGCCAGCAGCCCAAGACAGAATTCTAATGAAAAACTGTTTTTT.

The V and J genes are TRBV18 and TRBJ1-5; a weak D match, TRBD1 (5 bases). Germline V CDR1 and CDR2: KGHSH, LQKENI. V shed 2 bases and J shed 11 bases, with 13 bases lying between them. This CDR3 region has 13 residues. The CDR3 protein is CASSPGRENAQHF. Written as DNA, the CDR3 is TGTGCCAGCTCACCAGGCAGGGAAAACGCCCAGCATTTT.

The rearrangement joins TRBV5-1 to TRBJ1-5; TRBD1 agrees at 9 bases. V gave up 4 bases and J gave up 4 bases; unmatched junction bases: 3. In germline, CDR1 is SGHRS, CDR2 YFSETQ. This CDR3 has 14 amino acids. As DNA, the CDR3 is TGCGCCAGCAGCCATGGACAGGGGAATCAGCCCCAGCATTTT. Protein sequence: CASSHGQGNQPQHF.

The CDR3 sequence: CASSSYQESDTQYF. In nucleotides, the CDR3 is TGTGCCAGCAGTTCATACCAAGAATCAGATACGCAGTATTTT. V usage is TRBV7-2 and J usage is TRBJ2-3, with D uncertain. Germline CDR1 and CDR2: SGHTA and FQGNSA. V gave up 6 bases and J gave up 4 bases, with 14 bases separating them. The CDR3 length is 14 residues.

The chain carries TRBV29-1 and TRBJ1-1; the match to TRBD1 covers 8 bases. Trimming cost V 5 bases and J 4 bases; bases outside gene matches: 9. Germline CDR1 is SQVTM and CDR2 is ANQGSEA. The CDR3 is 14 amino acids. The CDR3 reads CSVLPGGAGTEAFF. The CDR3 nucleotides are TGCAGCGTTTTACCAGGGGGCGCGGGCACTGAAGCTTTCTTT.

This clonotype has a count of ten or more. The V call is TRBV11-2, the J call TRBJ2-5, with unresolved D. Trimming took 6 bases from V and 2 from J, leaving 10 bases between them. This CDR3 comprises 13 residues. The germline gives CDR1 SGHAT, CDR2 FQNNGV. The CDR3 DNA is TGTGCCAGCAGAAGACCCCCACAAGAGACCCAGTACTTC. It specifies CASRRPPQETQYF.

This sequence joins TRBV7-9 and TRBJ2-1; 7 nucleotides agree with TRBD1. The J call is in doubt because the DNA end fits TRBJ2-7 better. The CDR3 totals 15 residues. CDR1 and CDR2 (germline): SEHNR, FQNEAQ (reference sequence). The DNA for the CDR3 is TGTGCCAGCAGCCCCCCGGGACAGACCTACAATGAGCAGTACTTC. This sequence encodes CASSPPGQTYNEQYF.

This clonotype turned up a few times. The genes are TRBV7-8 and TRBJ2-7, with TRBD2 identical over 7 bases. The germline V gene has CDR1 SGHVS and CDR2 FQNEAQ. Trimming at V came to 3 bases and at J to 3 bases, leaving 14 bases not matched to a gene. CDR3 length: 17 amino acids. The CDR3 bases are TGTGCCAGCAGCTTTGACCCCGGGACTAAAGTTCGCTACGAGCAGTACTTC. It is translated as CASSFDPGTKVRYEQYF.

This clonotype has just a few counts. The chain has TRBV19 and TRBJ2-7, with 13 bases matching TRBD2. The CDR3 loop spans 17 amino acids. Germline CDR1 is LNHDA and CDR2 is SQIVND (reference sequence). The ends lost 1 base at V and 4 bases at J; junction bases unmatched: 7. DNA for the CDR3: TGTGCCAGTAGTATAGTTCGGACTAGCGGGAGTAGGTACGAGCAGTACTTC. Amino acid sequence: CASSIVRTSGSRYEQYF.

The V gene is TRBV7-3, the J gene TRBJ1-2; tentatively, D is TRBD1 (6 bases). The germline gives CDR1 SGHTA, CDR2 FQGTGA. Trimming left V 5 bases short and J 4 bases short, with 14 bases between. The length of the CDR3 is 14 residues. The CDR3 nucleotides read TGTGCCAGCAGCCCGGACAGCAACTCCTATGGCTACACCTTC. Protein product: CASSPDSNSYGYTF.

The V call is TRBV2, the J call TRBJ1-2, with D possibly being TRBD1 (5 bases). The CDR3 length is 14 residues. The V end lost 7 bases, the J end lost 4 bases, and 16 bases lay between the germline ends. The germline V gene has CDR1 SNHLY and CDR2 FYNNEI. The CDR3 sequence: CASIAGGDLYGYTF. The DNA of the CDR3 is TGTGCCAGCATCGCGGGAGGGGACCTCTATGGCTACACCTTC.

The chain has TRBV20-1 and TRBJ2-1; 10 nucleotides line up with TRBD2. CDR3 length: 14 amino acids. V shed 1 base and J 8 bases; nucleotides not matched to a gene: 5. Germline CDR1 DFQATT, CDR2 SNEGSKA (reference sequence). The chain's CDR3 is CSARGAGGPYEQFF. CDR3 bases: TGCAGTGCTAGAGGAGCGGGAGGGCCGTATGAGCAGTTCTTC.

This clonotype appeared many times. The chain recombines TRBV7-3 with TRBJ2-1; 10 positions match TRBD2. J was trimmed by 4 bases and V by 5 bases; bases with no gene match: 5. The CDR3 length is 15 residues. CDR1 and CDR2 from the germline V gene are SGHTA and FQGTGA. In DNA form, the CDR3 reads TGTGCCAGCAGCGGTAGCGGGGGGCGGTACAATGAGCAGTTCTTC. Its protein product is CASSGSGGRYNEQFF.

This clonotype was counted only a few times. This chain uses TRBV5-6 with TRBJ2-3, with D possibly TRBD2 on 6 matching bases. Per germline, CDR1 SGHDT and CDR2 YYEEEE. V lost 6 bases and J lost 0, with 11 bases in between. This CDR3 has 14 amino acids. CDR3 DNA: TGTGCCAGCACCTCGAGCGGGAGCACAGATACGCAGTATTTT. Protein: CASTSSGSTDTQYF.

The rearrangement joins TRBV11-2 to TRBJ2-1; 7 bases agree with TRBD2. With 5 bases clipped from V and 7 bases from J, the junction kept 14 bases outside the gene matches. CDR3 length: 16 residues. The germline gives CDR1 SGHAT, CDR2 FQNNGV. DNA of the CDR3: TGTGCCAGCAGCCCCCGAGGCGCGGGAGAACGAAATGAGCAGTTCTTC. Amino acids: CASSPRGAGERNEQFF.

In this sample, this clonotype turned up a few times. The CDR3 protein is CASSETGLNQPQHF. The CDR3 DNA reads TGTGCCAGCAGTGAGACGGGACTCAATCAGCCCCAGCATTTT. The chain joins TRBV25-1 to TRBJ1-5, with TRBD1 as a possible D gene (5 bases). The CDR3 loop spans 14 amino acids. V shed 3 bases and J shed 3 bases, with 9 bases lying between them. Germline V gene data show CDR1 as MGHDK and CDR2 as SYGVNS.

In this sample, this clonotype turned up a few times. The chain is built from TRBV12-3 or TRBV12-4 and TRBJ2-1; tentatively, D is TRBD2 (5 bases). V was clipped by 5 bases and J by 0 bases, with 8 bases between them. This CDR3 spans 14 amino acids. CDR3 in amino acids: CASSQRVSYNEQFF. CDR3 nucleotides: TGTGCCAGCAGTCAGAGGGTCTCCTACAATGAGCAGTTCTTC.

The genes are TRBV5-1 and TRBJ1-2, with D unclear. Trimming removed 3 bases from V and 9 bases from J, with 9 bases in between. The CDR3 loop spans 11 amino acids. CDR1 and CDR2 (germline): SGHRS, YFSETQ. The CDR3 region is CASSSDSSYTF. In nucleotides, the CDR3 is TGCGCCAGCAGCTCGGACTCGAGCTACACCTTC.